The clone carrying this T cell receptor beta chain came up a few times. The data were obtained in a study of identical twins. CDR1 and CDR2 from the germline V gene are MGHDK and SYGVNS. The CDR3 length is 18 residues. Trimming removed 1 base from V and 5 bases from J; junction bases left unmatched: 8. TCRdb ran MiXCR on the 5' RACE reads and lists one entry per CDR3 protein. The data contain roughly 250,000 distinct CDR3 sequences, approximately 6.8% of them seen just once; the ten biggest clones take up more than 5%. Healthy Caucasians supplied all donations. The sample was also linked to a second study, of yellow fever vaccine responses in identical twins. That publication notes: Twins reportedly had a vaccine T cell response that seemed partly convergent, partly personalized.

This chain joins TRBV25-1 and TRBJ2-1; 13 bases map to TRBD2. The sequenced sample consisted of CD8+ T cells sorted from blood. The TCR originated in a woman aged 18-29 years in good health. CDR3 nucleotides: TGTGCCAGCAGTGAATGGACTAGCGGGAGCTTATTGGACAATGAGCAGTTCTTC. Its translation is CASSEWTSGSLLDNEQFF.